This T cell receptor beta chain was recovered during a study of CD8 T cells in Susac syndrome. It was with random hexamers that 0.5 to 1 ug RNA was reverse transcribed. TCRdb re-called the immunoSEQ multiplex PCR reads through MiXCR, storing one row per CDR3 protein. The table lists 120,000 to 150,000 distinct CDR3 sequences, around 94% of them singletons. This CDR3 is built from 13 residues. Trimming took off 3 bases at V and 8 bases at J, with 14 bases between the two ends. The germline gives CDR1 LNHNV, CDR2 YYDKDF (reference sequence). Sequenced: CD8+ T cells from PBMCs. This TCR was sampled from a human donor in good health. This chain links TRBV15 with TRBJ2-7, with a tentative D call TRBD2 (6 bases). CDR3 DNA sequence: TGTGCCACCAGCAGTGGAGGGACGAGTCAGCAGTACTTC. Protein product: CATSSGGTSQQYF.